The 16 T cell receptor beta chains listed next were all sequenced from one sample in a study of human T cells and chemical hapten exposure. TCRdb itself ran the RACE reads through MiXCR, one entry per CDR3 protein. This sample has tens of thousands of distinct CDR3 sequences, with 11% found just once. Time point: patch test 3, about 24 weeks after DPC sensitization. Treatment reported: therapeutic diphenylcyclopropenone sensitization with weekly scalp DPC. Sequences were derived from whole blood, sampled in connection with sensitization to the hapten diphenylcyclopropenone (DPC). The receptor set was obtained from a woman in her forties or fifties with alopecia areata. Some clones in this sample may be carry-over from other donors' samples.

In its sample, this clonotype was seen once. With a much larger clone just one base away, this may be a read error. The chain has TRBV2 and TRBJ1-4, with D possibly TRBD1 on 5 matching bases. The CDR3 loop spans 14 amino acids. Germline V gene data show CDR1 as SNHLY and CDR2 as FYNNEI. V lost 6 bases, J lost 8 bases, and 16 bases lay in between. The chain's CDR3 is CASRQQAATEKLFF. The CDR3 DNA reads TGTGCCAGCAGACAACAGGCCGCGACAGAAAAACTGTTTTTT.

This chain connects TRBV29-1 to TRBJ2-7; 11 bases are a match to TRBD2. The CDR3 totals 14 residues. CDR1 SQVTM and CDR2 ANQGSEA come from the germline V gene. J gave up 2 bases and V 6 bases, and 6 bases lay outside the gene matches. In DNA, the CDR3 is TGCAGCGTGAGGGGGACTAGCGGAGCCTACGAGCAGTACTTC. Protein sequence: CSVRGTSGAYEQYF.

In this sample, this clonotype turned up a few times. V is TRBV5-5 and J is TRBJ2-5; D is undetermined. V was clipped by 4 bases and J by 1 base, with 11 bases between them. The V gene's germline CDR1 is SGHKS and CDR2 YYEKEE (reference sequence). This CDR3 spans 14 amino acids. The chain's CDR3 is CASSGIMTQETQYF. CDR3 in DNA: TGTGCCAGCAGCGGGATAATGACCCAAGAGACCCAGTACTTC.

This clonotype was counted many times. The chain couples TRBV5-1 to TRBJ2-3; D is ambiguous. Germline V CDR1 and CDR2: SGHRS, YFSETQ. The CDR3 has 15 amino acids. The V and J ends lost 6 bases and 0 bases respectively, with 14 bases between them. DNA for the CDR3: TGCGCCAGCACCCTCCGAGGAGCTAGCACAGATACGCAGTATTTT. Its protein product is CASTLRGASTDTQYF.

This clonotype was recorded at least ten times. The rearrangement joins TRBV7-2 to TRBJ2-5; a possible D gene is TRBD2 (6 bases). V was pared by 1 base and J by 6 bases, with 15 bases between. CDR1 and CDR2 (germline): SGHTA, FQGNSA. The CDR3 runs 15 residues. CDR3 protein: CASSLDRGTTKTQYF. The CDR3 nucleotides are TGTGCCAGCAGCTTAGATCGGGGGACCACGAAGACCCAGTACTTC.

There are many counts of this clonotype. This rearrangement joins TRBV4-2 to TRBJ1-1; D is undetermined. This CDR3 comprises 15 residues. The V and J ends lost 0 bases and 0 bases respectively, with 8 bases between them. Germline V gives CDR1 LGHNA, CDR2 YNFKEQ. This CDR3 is CASSQDWRMNTEAFF. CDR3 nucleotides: TGTGCCAGCAGCCAAGATTGGCGGATGAACACTGAAGCTTTCTTT.

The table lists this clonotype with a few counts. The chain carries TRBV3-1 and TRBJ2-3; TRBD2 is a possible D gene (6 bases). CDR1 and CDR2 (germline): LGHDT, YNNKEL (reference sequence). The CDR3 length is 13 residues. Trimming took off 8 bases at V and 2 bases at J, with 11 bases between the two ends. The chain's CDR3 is CASGSGPTDTQYF. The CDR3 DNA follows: TGTGCCAGCGGTAGCGGCCCCACAGATACGCAGTATTTT.

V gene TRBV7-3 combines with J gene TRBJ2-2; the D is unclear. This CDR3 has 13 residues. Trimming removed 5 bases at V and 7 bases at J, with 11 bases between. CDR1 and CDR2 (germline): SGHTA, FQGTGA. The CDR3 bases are TGTGCCAGCAGCCTTCCGTACGGCGGGGAGCTGTTTTTT. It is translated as CASSLPYGGELFF.

DNA of the CDR3: TGTGCCAGCAGCTTCGGGACTGAAGCTAACTATGGCTACACCTTC. Protein: CASSFGTEANYGYTF. The rearrangement joins TRBV7-2 to TRBJ1-2; possible D gene TRBD1, 5 bases. V lost 3 bases and J 0 bases, leaving 11 bases between the germline ends. The length of the CDR3 is 15 residues. Germline CDR1 and CDR2: SGHTA and FQGNSA. Supplemented by reference TRBV7-2 and TRBJ1-2, the full variable domain reads GAGVSQSPSNKVTEKGKDVELRCDPISGHTALYWYRQSLGQGLEFLIYFQGNSAPDKSGLPSDRFSAERTGGSVSTLTIQRTQQEDSAVYLCASSFGTEANYGYTFGSGTRLTVV.

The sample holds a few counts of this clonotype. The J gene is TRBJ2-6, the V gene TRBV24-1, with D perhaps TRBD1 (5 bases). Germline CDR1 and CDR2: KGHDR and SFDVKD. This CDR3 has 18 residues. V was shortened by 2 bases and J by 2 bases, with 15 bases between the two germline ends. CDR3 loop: CATSDSISTVTGANVLTF. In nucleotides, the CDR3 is TGTGCCACCAGTGATTCTATATCGACAGTAACTGGGGCCAACGTCCTGACTTTC.

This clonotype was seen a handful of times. DNA for the CDR3: TGCAGTGCTAGAGGCGCGGGAGTGATCACAGATACGCAGTATTTT. Protein product: CSARGAGVITDTQYF. The genes are TRBV20-1 and TRBJ2-3; 7 bases map to TRBD2. Germline loops: CDR1 DFQATT, CDR2 SNEGSKA (reference sequence). CDR3 size: 15 residues. Losses at the gene ends were 1 base for V and 2 bases for J; bases not matched to a gene: 6.

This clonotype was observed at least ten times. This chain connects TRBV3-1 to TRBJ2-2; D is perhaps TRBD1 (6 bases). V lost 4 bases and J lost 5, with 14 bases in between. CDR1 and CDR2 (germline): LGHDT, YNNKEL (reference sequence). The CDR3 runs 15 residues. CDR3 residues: CASSLRRQGTGELFF. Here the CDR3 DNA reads TGTGCCAGCAGCCTCCGCCGCCAGGGGACCGGGGAGCTGTTTTTT. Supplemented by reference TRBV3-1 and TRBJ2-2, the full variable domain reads DTAVSQTPKYLVTQMGNDKSIKCEQNLGHDTMYWYKQDSKKFLKIMFSYNNKELIINETVPNRFSPKSPDKAHLNLHINSLELGDSAVYFCASSLRRQGTGELFFGEGSRLTVL.

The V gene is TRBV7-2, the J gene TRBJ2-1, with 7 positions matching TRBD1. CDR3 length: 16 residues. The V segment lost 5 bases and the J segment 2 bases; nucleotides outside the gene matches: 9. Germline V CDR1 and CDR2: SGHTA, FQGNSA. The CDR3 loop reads CASSPPGGWAYNEQFF. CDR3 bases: TGTGCCAGCAGCCCGCCAGGGGGATGGGCCTACAATGAGCAGTTCTTC.

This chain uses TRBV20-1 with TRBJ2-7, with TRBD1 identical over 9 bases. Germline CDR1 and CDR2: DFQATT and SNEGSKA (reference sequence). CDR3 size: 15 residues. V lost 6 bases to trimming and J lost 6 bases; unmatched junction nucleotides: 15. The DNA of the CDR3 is TGCAGTGCGCTGTCCTATCGGGACAGGGACGGCGAGCAGTACTTC. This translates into CSALSYRDRDGEQYF.

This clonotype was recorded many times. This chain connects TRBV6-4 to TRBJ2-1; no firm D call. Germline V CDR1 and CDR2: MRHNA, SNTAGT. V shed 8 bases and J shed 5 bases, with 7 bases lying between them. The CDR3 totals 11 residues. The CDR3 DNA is TGTGCCAGCTTGTACAACAATGAGCAGTTCTTC. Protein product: CASLYNNEQFF.

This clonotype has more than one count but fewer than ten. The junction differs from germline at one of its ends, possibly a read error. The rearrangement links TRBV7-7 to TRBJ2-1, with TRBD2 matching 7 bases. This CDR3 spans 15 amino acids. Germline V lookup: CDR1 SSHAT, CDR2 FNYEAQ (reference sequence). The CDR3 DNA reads TGTGCTAGCAGCTTAAGGGAGGGGCCCTACAATGAGCAGTTCTTC. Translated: CASSLREGPYNEQFF.